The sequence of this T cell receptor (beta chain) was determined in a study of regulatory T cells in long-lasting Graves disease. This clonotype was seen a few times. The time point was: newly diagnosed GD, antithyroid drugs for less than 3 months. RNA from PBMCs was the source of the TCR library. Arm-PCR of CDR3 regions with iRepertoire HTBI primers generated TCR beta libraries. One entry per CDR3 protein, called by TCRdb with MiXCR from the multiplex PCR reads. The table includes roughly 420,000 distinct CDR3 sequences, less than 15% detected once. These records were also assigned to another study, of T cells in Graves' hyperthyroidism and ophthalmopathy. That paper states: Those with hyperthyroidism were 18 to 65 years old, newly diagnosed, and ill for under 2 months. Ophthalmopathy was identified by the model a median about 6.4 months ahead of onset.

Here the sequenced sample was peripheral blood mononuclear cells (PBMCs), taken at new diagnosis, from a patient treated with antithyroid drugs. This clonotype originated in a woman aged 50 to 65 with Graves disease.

CDR3 protein: CASSLGGFSYEQYF. CDR3 nucleotides: TGTGCCAGCAGTTTAGGGGGGTTCTCCTACGAGCAGTACTTC. V and J are TRBV12-3 or TRBV12-4 and TRBJ2-7; either TRBD1 or TRBD2 may supply D (5 bases each). V lost 1 base to trimming and J lost 0 bases, with 7 bases between them. The CDR3 is 14 residues long.